This entry lists 21 T cell receptor beta chains sequenced from one sample in a study of regulatory T cells in long-lasting Graves disease. According to the study, TCR beta libraries were built with iRepertoire HTBI primers and CDR3-region Arm-PCR. TCRdb independently ran MiXCR on the multiplex PCR reads; one entry per CDR3 protein. The sample includes roughly 610,000 distinct CDR3 sequences, around 17% of them seen just once. Documented time point: newly diagnosed GD, antithyroid drugs for less than 3 months. From RNA extracted from PBMCs, the TCR library was made. These same records also appear under a second study, on T cells in Graves' hyperthyroidism and ophthalmopathy.

The source material was peripheral blood mononuclear cells (PBMCs), sampled at new diagnosis, from a patient treated with antithyroid drugs. Receptors originate from a woman in her twenties or thirties with Graves disease.

Regarding this clonotype: This could be a read error, since a much larger clone is one nucleotide away. This chain joins TRBV6-5 and TRBJ1-2; the D gene is possibly TRBD1 (5 bases). Looked up from germline, CDR1 is MNHEY and CDR2 is SVGAGI. Trimming pared 4 bases from V and 4 bases from J, leaving 16 bases between. The CDR3 has 15 residues. CDR3: CASSLPPTGVYGYTF. The CDR3 DNA reads TGTGCCAGCAGTTTACCGCCAACGGGGGTCTATGGCTACACCTTC.

This clonotype has ten or more counts. The DNA for the CDR3 is TGTGCCAGCAGAGGCTTTTTGGTTGGGAACGACAATGAGCAGTTCTTC. Encoded protein: CASRGFLVGNDNEQFF. The rearrangement uses TRBV6-2 or TRBV6-3 and TRBJ2-1, with D unresolved. Looked up from germline, CDR1 is MNHEY and CDR2 is SVGEGT. V lost 6 bases and J lost 5, with 20 bases in between. The CDR3 extends over 16 amino acids.

This clonotype was observed many times. J is TRBJ1-2 and V is TRBV28; perhaps TRBD1 as D (6 bases). Trimming shortened V by 6 bases and J by 4 bases, and 18 bases separated the two germline ends. CDR3 length: 15 residues. The germline CDR1 and CDR2 sequences are MDHEN and SYDVKM. CDR3 protein: CASRPTGKGGYGYTF. DNA of the CDR3: TGTGCCAGCAGGCCAACAGGGAAAGGTGGCTATGGCTACACCTTC.

With regard to this clonotype: A much larger clonotype is one base distant, so this may be a read error. The J gene is TRBJ2-5, the V gene TRBV6-2 or TRBV6-3, with 7 bases aligning to TRBD2. The CDR3 extends over 16 amino acids. With 5 bases clipped from V and 11 bases from J, the junction kept 20 bases outside the gene matches. CDR1 MNHEY and CDR2 SVGEGT come from the germline V gene. The CDR3 loop is CASSEVASGNYNEQYF. CDR3 DNA: TGTGCCAGCAGTGAAGTTGCTAGCGGCAATTACAATGAGCAGTACTTC.

This clonotype was counted between two and nine times. V usage is TRBV7-9 and J usage is TRBJ1-5; D possibly corresponds to TRBD1 (6 bases). V lost 4 bases, J lost 7 bases, and 11 bases lay in between. Germline V gives CDR1 SEHNR, CDR2 FQNEAQ (reference sequence). The CDR3 extends over 13 amino acids. CDR3 sequence: CASSSGTRQPQHF. The CDR3 coding sequence is TGTGCCAGCAGCTCCGGGACACGCCAGCCCCAGCATTTT.

The V gene is TRBV29-1, the J gene TRBJ2-7; no firm D call. There are 14 residues in the CDR3. The germline V and J ends were trimmed by 7 bases and 4 bases, with 20 bases remaining between them. The germline gives CDR1 SQVTM, CDR2 ANQGSEA. The CDR3 here is CSASTFRNSYEQYF. The CDR3 DNA sequence: TGCAGCGCCTCCACATTCCGGAACTCATACGAGCAGTACTTC.

This clonotype was counted at least ten times. The CDR3 here is CATSDPGQEGENEQFF. The DNA of the CDR3 is TGTGCCACCAGTGACCCGGGACAGGAGGGGGAAAATGAGCAGTTCTTC. This chain links TRBV24-1 with TRBJ2-1; TRBD1 aligns across 8 bases. The length of the CDR3 is 16 residues. V was pared by 4 bases and J by 7 bases, with 11 bases of the junction left unmatched. Germline CDR1 is KGHDR and CDR2 is SFDVKD.

This clonotype was detected a few times. V usage is TRBV11-2 and J usage is TRBJ2-2, with a possible D match to TRBD2 (6 bases). Germline CDR1 is SGHAT and CDR2 is FQNNGV. V dropped 0 bases and J dropped 3 bases, with 8 bases sitting between them. The CDR3 is made up of 15 amino acids. The CDR3 is CASSLERDYTGELFF. CDR3 DNA: TGTGCCAGCAGCTTAGAAAGGGACTACACCGGGGAGCTGTTTTTT.

This chain joins TRBV27 and TRBJ2-1; TRBD1 matches 8 bases. The CDR3 has 16 residues. Germline CDR1 is MNHEY and CDR2 is SMNVEV (reference sequence). The ends lost 5 bases at V and 2 bases at J; junction bases unmatched: 8. CDR3 nucleotide sequence: TGTGCCAGCAGTCCCTTGTGGGGACAGGCCTACAATGAGCAGTTCTTC. Translated: CASSPLWGQAYNEQFF.

Regarding this clonotype: One base away lies a much larger clone, so this may be a sequencing read error. The chain combines TRBV7-8 with TRBJ2-3; D perhaps matches TRBD2 (5 bases). CDR3 size: 13 residues. Trimming pared 2 bases from V and 4 bases from J, leaving 7 bases between. The V gene's germline CDR1 is SGHVS and CDR2 FQNEAQ. Written as DNA, the CDR3 is TGTGCCAGCAGCTTATTGGAGGCAGATACGCAGTATTTT. Translation gives CASSLLEADTQYF.

This clonotype was detected many times. The rearrangement links TRBV5-1 to TRBJ1-4, with TRBD1 identical over 7 bases. J lost 5 bases, V lost 4 bases, and 5 bases had no gene match. This CDR3 has 14 amino acids. Germline CDR1 and CDR2: SGHRS and YFSETQ. The CDR3 loop is CASSRGQENEKLFF. DNA for the CDR3: TGCGCCAGCAGCCGTGGACAGGAAAATGAAAAACTGTTTTTT.

This clonotype was seen at least ten times. The rearrangement links TRBV11-2 to TRBJ1-2; no clear D gene. There are 14 residues in the CDR3. The V end lost 2 bases, the J end lost 1 base, and 8 bases lay between the germline ends. The germline V gene encodes CDR1 SGHAT and CDR2 FQNNGV. The CDR3 DNA reads as TGTGCCAGCAGCTTATCCCCCAGTAACTATGGCTACACCTTC. Its protein is CASSLSPSNYGYTF.

This clonotype has a handful of counts. This CDR3 reads CASSEDSLSNQPQHF. CDR3 DNA: TGTGCCAGCAGTGAGGACAGTCTTAGCAATCAGCCCCAGCATTTT. The chain combines TRBV6-1 with TRBJ1-5; TRBD1 might be the D (6 bases). The V end was cut by 3 bases, the J end by 0 bases, with 9 bases between. The CDR3 has 15 amino acids. CDR1 is MNHNS and CDR2 is SASEGT in the germline V gene.

This clonotype was counted ten times or more. This chain uses TRBV14 with TRBJ1-1, with a possible D match to TRBD1 (5 bases). The CDR3 sequence is 14 residues long. V was shortened by 2 bases and J by 4 bases, with 11 bases between the two germline ends. Germline CDR1 SGHDN, CDR2 FVKESK. CDR3: CASSQLGAGTEAFF. CDR3 DNA: TGTGCCAGCAGCCAATTAGGGGCTGGCACTGAAGCTTTCTTT.

This clonotype showed up many times. This sequence joins TRBV11-2 and TRBJ2-3, with 12 bases matching TRBD2. The V segment lost 5 bases and the J segment 0 bases; nucleotides outside the gene matches: 9. CDR3 size: 18 residues. Germline CDR1 and CDR2: SGHAT and FQNNGV. The CDR3 protein is CASSSTIGTSGSTDTQYF. The CDR3 region has the DNA TGTGCCAGCAGCAGTACCATCGGGACTAGCGGGAGCACAGATACGCAGTATTTT.

With respect to this clonotype: A much bigger clone sits one base away, suggesting this may be a read error. V usage is TRBV5-1 and J usage is TRBJ2-1; weak D call: TRBD2 (5 bases). Germline V lookup: CDR1 SGHRS, CDR2 YFSETQ. CDR3 length: 14 residues. CDR3 in DNA: TGCGCCAGCAGCTTGGGAGCGGCGTACAATGCGCAGTTCTTC. It translates to CASSLGAAYNAQFF. Variable domain in full (rest from reference TRBV5-1 and TRBJ2-1): KAGVTQTPRYLIKTRGQQVTLSCSPISGHRSVSWYQQTPGQGLQFLFEYFSETQRNKGNFPGRFSGRQFSNSRSEMNVSTLELGDSALYLCASSLGAAYNAQFFGPGTRLTVL.

There are a few counts of this clonotype. The chain combines TRBV6-1 with TRBJ2-1, with 12 bases fitting TRBD2. Germline CDR1 and CDR2: MNHNS and SASEGT. This CDR3 contains 16 residues. V trimming: 5 bases; J trimming: 8 bases; junction bases outside the gene matches: 10. The chain's CDR3 is CASSRRTSGKTDEQFF. The CDR3 nucleotides read TGTGCCAGCAGTCGCCGGACTAGCGGGAAGACGGATGAGCAGTTCTTC.

V is TRBV6-2 or TRBV6-3 and J is TRBJ1-4; 9 nucleotides match TRBD1. The J segment lost 0 bases and the V segment lost 0 bases, leaving 14 bases of the junction unmatched. Germline V gives CDR1 MNHEY, CDR2 SVGEGT. The CDR3 is made up of 21 amino acids. CDR3 nucleotide sequence: TGTGCCAGCAGTTACTCGGCGTCTTATGGACAGGGGATAGCAACTAATGAAAAACTGTTTTTT. It specifies CASSYSASYGQGIATNEKLFF.

This clonotype has only a few counts. V gene TRBV27 combines with J gene TRBJ2-4; 10 nucleotides agree with TRBD2. After removal of 6 bases from V and 4 bases from J, the junction contained 6 bases not matched to a gene. This CDR3 is built from 15 residues. CDR1 and CDR2 from the germline V gene are MNHEY and SMNVEV (reference sequence). Here the CDR3 reads CASSSILAGKNIQYF. The CDR3 DNA is TGTGCCAGCAGCTCAATACTAGCGGGAAAAAACATTCAGTACTTC.

This clonotype was seen a handful of times. V is TRBV30 and J is TRBJ1-3; D possibly corresponds to TRBD1 (5 bases). The V gene's germline CDR1 is GTSNPN and CDR2 SVGIG (reference sequence). The V and J ends lost 1 base and 2 bases respectively, with 6 bases between them. The CDR3 spans 13 residues. The CDR3 DNA reads TGTGCCTGGAGTGCAGGGACTGGAAACACCATATATTTT. Its translation: CAWSAGTGNTIYF.

This clonotype was seen at least ten times. The chain carries TRBV11-2 and TRBJ1-4; D is unresolved. V lost 5 bases and J lost 0, with 10 bases in between. Looked up from germline, CDR1 is SGHAT and CDR2 is FQNNGV. This CDR3 has 15 residues. The CDR3 protein is CASSPRWATNEKLFF. For the CDR3, the DNA is TGTGCCAGCAGCCCCCGGTGGGCAACTAATGAAAAACTGTTTTTT.